This T cell receptor beta chain was sequenced for a study of T cell repertoires in cytomegalovirus infection. This clonotype was observed many times. The antigen is not known. TCRdb re-analysed the reads in MiXCR, keeping a single row per CDR3 protein. The sample consists of some 46,000 distinct CDR3 sequences, approximately 20% of them appearing once. V was trimmed by 7 bases and J by 1 base, leaving 19 bases between them. Germline lookup yields CDR1 SEHNR and CDR2 FQNEAQ (reference sequence). The CDR3 sequence is 17 residues long. Source: CD8+ T cells from cultured PBMCs, taken from culture after CMV antigen stimulation. The receptor's source is a human donor in good health (CMV status not recorded). Some clones in this sample may be carry-over from other donors' samples. The chain carries TRBV7-9 and TRBJ1-4, with D possibly TRBD1 on 5 matching bases. This CDR3 reads CASKPPLGTGTNEKLFF. The CDR3 DNA is TGTGCCAGCAAACCCCCCTTGGGGACTGGAACTAATGAAAAACTGTTTTTT.